This T cell receptor (beta chain) was sequenced for a study of CD8 T cells in ankylosing spondylitis (dated by TCRdb to the late 2010s). Regarding the research as a whole: The study profiled T cell receptor beta repertoires in healthy donors and ankylosing spondylitis patients to find disease-linked TCR variants. The whole study cohort included under 140 healthy donors and 20 to 30 ankylosing spondylitis patients. Peripheral blood samples were taken, and synovial fluid was additionally collected from ankylosing spondylitis patients. The investigation overall reported the following: A CD8+ phenotype was shown by the disease-linked clones, which were found at relatively low frequencies in peripheral blood. A TCR beta motif of fewer than 10 highly homologous amino acid variants appeared characteristic of blood from ankylosing spondylitis patients. Some motif variants were previously reported in synovial fluid and blood of reactive arthritis patients, suggesting common disease-initiation mechanisms. The disease-linked clones were reported as significantly enriched in matched synovial fluid samples from ankylosing spondylitis patients.

This clonotype appeared a few times. The antigen this receptor binds is unknown. No per-base quality is available; no much larger clone lies one base away. Sequenced on an Illumina HiSeq 2500. TCR beta libraries were prepared by quantitative 5'-RACE with molecular barcodes. The authors processed their data as follows. A new computational method based on a probabilistic model of VDJ rearrangement was used to identify disease-linked TCR variants. TCRdb reprocessed the public reads (quality trimming at Q25 with fastp, clone calling with MiXCR) and kept in-frame beta chains. Here each entry gathers all rows of one CDR3 protein and keeps the most common genes and DNA. The V and J calls reflect TCRdb's pipeline rather than the authors' work. The sample table holds over 450,000 distinct CDR3 sequences, of which roughly 13% were seen once. The ten top clones hold under 7.5% of the sample. This clonotype was sampled from a male donor with ankylosing spondylitis. Sequencing input: blood, either unsorted or a sorted T cell fraction (not recorded which).

The DNA sequence is as follows: TGTGCCAGCAGTGTGACTGGGGGGCCGGGGGAAAAACTGTTTTTT. It specifies CASSVTGGPGEKLFF. The sequence links TRBV27 to TRBJ1-4; the D segment could be TRBD1, given 6 matching bases. At the junction V is shortened by 5 bases and J by 8 bases, with 18 bases in between. Per the germline V gene (reference sequence), MNHEY is the CDR1 and SMNVEV is the CDR2. Taken from cysteine to phenylalanine, the CDR3 has 15 residues. Only CDR3 DNA is held: 45 bases, read in frame from base 1.